This TCR beta chain came from a study of T cell repertoires in cytomegalovirus infection. Study as a whole: Public TCR beta signatures provided an indication of both CMV infection and a matching HLA type.

A single record per CDR3 protein comes from TCRdb applying MiXCR to the reads. This table has 200,000 to 300,000 distinct CDR3 sequences, approximately 9.2% appearing once. Deletions cut 4 bases from V and 0 bases from J, with 9 bases between. CDR3 length: 15 amino acids. Germline-derived CDR1 and CDR2 are ENHRY and SYGVKD. A remark on this clonotype: What it binds is unknown.

Study-wide results and limits: Ex vivo responses were dominated by HLA-C-restricted CMV-specific TCR beta clonotypes. People with CMV and the relevant HLA were identified by cumulative public TCR beta family frequency.

The sequenced material came from PBMCs. This clonotype was sampled from a human donor in good health (CMV status not recorded). Some clones in this sample may be carry-over from other donors' samples. The chain combines TRBV10-3 with TRBJ2-2; perhaps TRBD1 as D (6 bases). The CDR3 DNA follows: TGTGCCATCAGTGCAGGGGCGACGAACACCGGGGAGCTGTTTTTT. Protein sequence: CAISAGATNTGELFF.